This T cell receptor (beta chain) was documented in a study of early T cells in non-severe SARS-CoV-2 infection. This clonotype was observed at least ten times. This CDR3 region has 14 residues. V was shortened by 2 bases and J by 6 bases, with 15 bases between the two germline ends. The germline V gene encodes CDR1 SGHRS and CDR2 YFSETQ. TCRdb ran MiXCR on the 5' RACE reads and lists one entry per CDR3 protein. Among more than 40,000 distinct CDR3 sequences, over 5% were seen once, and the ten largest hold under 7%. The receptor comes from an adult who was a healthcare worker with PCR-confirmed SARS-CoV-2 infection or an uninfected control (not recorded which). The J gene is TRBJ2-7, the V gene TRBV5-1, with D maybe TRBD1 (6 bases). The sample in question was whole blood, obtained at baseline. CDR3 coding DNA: TGCGCCAGCAGCTTACAGGGCCCCAACTTCGAGCAGTACTTC. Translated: CASSLQGPNFEQYF.